The rows below give T cell receptor beta chains drawn from one sample of a study of early stage breast cancer tumors. Here immunoSEQ multiplex PCR was the method, and the copy in TCRdb shows in-frame clones only, minus some. The sample carries about 31,000 clones, 74% recorded once. The sequenced sample was breast tumor tissue. These receptors came from a person in their thirties with breast cancer. Both conserved end residues are part of each CDR3. The order of the fields is clone size, D gene, J gene, V gene, CDR3 protein, CDR3 DNA. D genes are given only for firm matches. A row's size may be missing; if present it is once, few, many or a size class.

size: -
D: -
J: TRBJ2-3
V: TRBV14
CDR3: CASSPIQDVTDTQYF
DNA: TGTGCCAGCAGCCCTATACAGGACGTCACAGATACGCAGTATTTT

size: -
D: -
J: TRBJ2-7
V: TRBV7-2
CDR3: CASSLSGAGSYEQYF
DNA: TGTGCCAGCAGCTTATCAGGAGCAGGATCCTACGAGCAGTACTTC

size: -
D: TRBD2
J: TRBJ2-1
V: TRBV9
CDR3: CASSVTSGSVPYNEQFF
DNA: TGTGCCAGCAGCGTAACAAGCGGGAGTGTGCCCTACAATGAGCAGTTCTTC

size: few
D: TRBD1
J: TRBJ1-2
V: TRBV4-2
CDR3: CASSQDRQGGYGYTF
DNA: TGTGCCAGCAGCCAAGATCGACAGGGGGGCTATGGCTACACCTTC

size: -
D: -
J: TRBJ2-5
V: TRBV4-2
CDR3: CASSAGTEETQYF
DNA: TGTGCCAGCAGCGCAGGGACGGAAGAGACCCAGTACTTC

size: -
D: -
J: TRBJ2-1
V: TRBV11-2
CDR3: CASSAGIRPYNEQFF
DNA: TGTGCCAGCAGCGCGGGTATAAGGCCCTACAATGAGCAGTTCTTC

size: once
D: -
J: TRBJ1-1
V: TRBV11-1
CDR3: CASSTPPRTKAFF
DNA: TGTGCCAGCAGCACGCCTCCAAGGACAAAAGCTTTCTTT

size: -
D: TRBD2
J: TRBJ2-3
V: TRBV2
CDR3: CASRVAGGNPPQYF
DNA: TGTGCCAGCAGGGTAGCGGGAGGTAATCCCCCGCAGTATTTT

size: -
D: -
J: TRBJ2-7
V: TRBV30
CDR3: CAWLRWQYF
DNA: TGTGCCTGGCTGAGGTGGCAGTACTTC

size: -
D: TRBD2
J: TRBJ2-5
V: TRBV30
CDR3: CAWAQTGGSETQYF
DNA: TGTGCCTGGGCGCAAACGGGAGGTTCAGAGACCCAGTACTTC

size: few
D: TRBD1
J: TRBJ2-7
V: TRBV28
CDR3: CASSSPGTGTYEQYF
DNA: TGTGCCAGCAGTTCCCCCGGGACAGGGACTTACGAGCAGTACTTC

size: once
D: -
J: TRBJ2-2
V: TRBV10-3
CDR3: CAISGRAGELFF
DNA: TGTGCCATCAGTGGGAGGGCCGGGGAGCTGTTTTTT

size: -
D: -
J: TRBJ2-3
V: TRBV11-2
CDR3: CASSPRGTTDTQYF
DNA: TGTGCCAGCAGCCCCCGGGGGACCACAGATACGCAGTATTTT

size: once
D: TRBD2
J: TRBJ2-7
V: TRBV4-3
CDR3: CASSQDWASGSYEQYF
DNA: TGCGCCAGCAGCCAAGATTGGGCTAGCGGGAGTTACGAGCAGTACTTC

size: -
D: TRBD2
J: TRBJ2-3
V: TRBV5-1
CDR3: CASSPGTSGYTDTQYF
DNA: TGCGCCAGCAGCCCCGGGACTAGCGGATACACAGATACGCAGTATTTT

size: -
D: TRBD1
J: TRBJ1-1
V: TRBV18
CDR3: CASSQGQQNTEAFF
DNA: TGTGCCAGCTCACAGGGACAGCAGAACACTGAAGCTTTCTTT

size: -
D: -
J: TRBJ2-3
V: TRBV19
CDR3: CASSMQGWGLRDTQYF
DNA: TGTGCCAGTAGTATGCAGGGGTGGGGCCTGAGGGATACGCAGTATTTT

size: -
D: TRBD1
J: TRBJ2-7
V: TRBV30
CDR3: CAWSVMGQDYEQYF
DNA: TGTGCCTGGAGTGTAATGGGACAGGACTACGAGCAGTACTTC

size: -
D: -
J: TRBJ2-1
V: TRBV2
CDR3: CASSKDSDEQFF
DNA: TGTGCCAGCAGTAAAGACAGCGATGAGCAGTTCTTC

size: -
D: -
J: TRBJ2-7
V: TRBV29-1
CDR3: CSVEARTARGGEQYF
DNA: TGCAGCGTGGAAGCCCGGACGGCTAGAGGAGGGGAGCAGTACTTC

size: medium-sized
D: TRBD2
J: TRBJ2-3
V: TRBV7-3
CDR3: CASSLTSGPMNAQYF
DNA: TGTGCCAGCAGTTTAACTAGCGGGCCGATGAATGCGCAGTATTTT

size: -
D: -
J: TRBJ2-1
V: TRBV30
CDR3: CAWSIGGNEQFF
DNA: TGTGCCTGGAGTATAGGGGGTAATGAGCAGTTCTTC

size: -
D: -
J: TRBJ1-6
V: TRBV4-3
CDR3: CASSQETRVYSPLHF
DNA: TGCGCCAGCAGCCAAGAGACCAGGGTGTATTCACCCCTCCACTTT

size: few
D: -
J: TRBJ1-5
V: TRBV9
CDR3: CASSVDGLVNQPQHF
DNA: TGTGCCAGCAGCGTGGATGGATTAGTCAATCAGCCCCAGCATTTT

size: once
D: TRBD1
J: TRBJ2-7
V: TRBV6-5
CDR3: CASSSTSWTGGEQYF
DNA: TGTGCCAGCAGTTCGACTTCCTGGACAGGGGGCGAGCAGTACTTC

size: -
D: TRBD2
J: TRBJ2-1
V: TRBV11-2
CDR3: CASSSPGLAEPHKLF
DNA: TGTGCCAGCAGTTCACCGGGACTAGCGGAGCCCCACAAACTCTTC

size: -
D: -
J: TRBJ1-3
V: TRBV5-5
CDR3: CASSSTFTYRDGGNTIYF
DNA: TGTGCCAGCAGCTCCACCTTTACCTACAGGGATGGAGGAAACACCATATATTTT

size: -
D: -
J: TRBJ2-7
V: TRBV4-2
CDR3: CASSQEVMERSYEQYF
DNA: TGTGCCAGCAGCCAAGAAGTGATGGAACGGAGCTACGAGCAGTACTTC

size: -
D: -
J: TRBJ1-2
V: TRBV7-8
CDR3: CASSLDGFRYGYTF
DNA: TGTGCCAGCAGCTTAGACGGTTTTAGGTATGGCTACACCTTC

size: few
D: TRBD1
J: TRBJ1-6
V: TRBV5-6
CDR3: CASSPSDRVESSPLHF
DNA: TGTGCCAGCAGCCCGAGCGACAGGGTAGAGTCTTCACCCCTCCACTTT

size: -
D: -
J: TRBJ1-5
V: TRBV12-2
CDR3: CASRSLPPLESEGQPQHF
DNA: TGTGCAAGTCGCTCTCTACCCCCCCTGGAGAGCGAGGGGCAGCCCCAGCATTTT

size: -
D: TRBD2
J: TRBJ2-7
V: TRBV29-1
CDR3: CSVGTRTSGPRPREQYF
DNA: TGCAGCGTTGGGACTCGCACTAGCGGGCCCCGACCCAGAGAGCAGTACTTC

size: -
D: -
J: TRBJ1-1
V: TRBV27
CDR3: CASSLGTANTEAFF
DNA: TGTGCCAGCAGTTTAGGGACGGCGAACACTGAAGCTTTCTTT

size: few
D: -
J: TRBJ2-1
V: TRBV27
CDR3: CASSPQSFSSYNEQFF
DNA: TGTGCCAGCAGTCCTCAAAGCTTCAGCTCCTACAATGAGCAGTTCTTC

size: few
D: TRBD2
J: TRBJ2-1
V: TRBV19
CDR3: CASTRRPGGSGSNEQFF
DNA: TGTGCCAGTACCCGACGCCCTGGCGGGAGTGGGTCGAATGAGCAGTTCTTC

size: -
D: -
J: TRBJ1-4
V: TRBV2
CDR3: CASSPQARKLFF
DNA: TGTGCCAGCAGTCCACAGGCGCGAAAACTGTTTTTT

size: few
D: TRBD2
J: TRBJ2-2
V: TRBV27
CDR3: CASRRLAVNTGELFF
DNA: TGTGCCAGCAGGCGACTAGCGGTAAACACCGGGGAGCTGTTTTTT

size: -
D: TRBD2
J: TRBJ2-1
V: TRBV10-3
CDR3: CAISQSGGLAGGKGYNEQFF
DNA: TGTGCCATCAGCCAATCCGGGGGACTAGCGGGAGGGAAAGGCTACAATGAGCAGTTCTTC

size: -
D: -
J: TRBJ2-1
V: TRBV9
CDR3: CASTEGLYYNEQFF
DNA: TGTGCCAGCACGGAGGGCCTCTACTACAATGAGCAGTTCTTC

size: -
D: -
J: TRBJ2-4
V: TRBV18
CDR3: CASSPPSAAKNIQYF
DNA: TGTGCCAGCTCACCACCTTCAGCGGCCAAAAACATTCAGTACTTC

size: -
D: -
J: TRBJ2-2
V: TRBV6-5
CDR3: CASSYSIISNTGELFF
DNA: TGTGCCAGCAGTTACTCGATCATTTCGAACACCGGGGAGCTGTTTTTT

size: -
D: -
J: TRBJ2-3
V: TRBV11-3
CDR3: CASSPSSAYGTDTQYF
DNA: TGTGCCAGCAGCCCGTCTAGCGCGTATGGCACAGATACGCAGTATTTT

size: -
D: -
J: TRBJ2-7
V: TRBV30
CDR3: CAYKPHPGFHEQYF
DNA: TGTGCCTACAAACCCCATCCGGGATTCCACGAGCAGTACTTC

size: -
D: -
J: TRBJ2-1
V: TRBV6-4
CDR3: CASSDRDNNEQFF
DNA: TGTGCCAGCAGTGACCGGGACAACAATGAGCAGTTCTTC

size: -
D: -
J: TRBJ2-7
V: TRBV19
CDR3: CASSGFGAGYEQYF
DNA: TGTGCCAGTAGTGGTTTTGGGGCAGGCTACGAGCAGTACTTC

size: -
D: -
J: TRBJ2-5
V: TRBV7-8
CDR3: CASSPDRETQYF
DNA: TGTGCCAGCAGCCCTGACAGGGAGACCCAGTACTTC

size: -
D: -
J: TRBJ1-5
V: TRBV19
CDR3: CASSIDSSGQPQHF
DNA: TGTGCCAGTAGTATTGACAGTTCGGGTCAGCCCCAGCATTTT

size: -
D: -
J: TRBJ1-2
V: TRBV27
CDR3: CASSPQLRGYGYTF
DNA: TGTGCCAGCAGTCCTCAATTGAGAGGATATGGCTACACCTTC

size: -
D: -
J: TRBJ2-7
V: TRBV29-1
CDR3: CSGGERRYEQYF
DNA: TGCAGCGGGGGGGAGCGCCGATACGAGCAGTACTTC

size: once
D: TRBD1
J: TRBJ2-1
V: TRBV5-5
CDR3: CASTEGQGTVNEQFF
DNA: TGTGCCAGCACCGAGGGACAGGGGACCGTTAATGAGCAGTTCTTC

size: -
D: -
J: TRBJ2-1
V: TRBV10-3
CDR3: CAISERASYNEQFF
DNA: TGTGCCATCAGTGAAAGGGCCAGCTACAATGAGCAGTTCTTC

size: -
D: -
J: TRBJ1-2
V: TRBV6-1
CDR3: CASSDSPPDGYTF
DNA: TGTGCCAGCAGTGACTCCCCTCCCGATGGCTACACCTTC

size: -
D: TRBD2
J: TRBJ2-5
V: TRBV4-1
CDR3: CASSQFGLAGIVETQYF
DNA: TGCGCCAGCAGCCAATTCGGACTAGCGGGCATAGTTGAGACCCAGTACTTC

size: once
D: -
J: TRBJ2-3
V: TRBV30
CDR3: CAWTSFSDTQYF
DNA: TGTGCCTGGACTTCATTCTCAGATACGCAGTATTTT